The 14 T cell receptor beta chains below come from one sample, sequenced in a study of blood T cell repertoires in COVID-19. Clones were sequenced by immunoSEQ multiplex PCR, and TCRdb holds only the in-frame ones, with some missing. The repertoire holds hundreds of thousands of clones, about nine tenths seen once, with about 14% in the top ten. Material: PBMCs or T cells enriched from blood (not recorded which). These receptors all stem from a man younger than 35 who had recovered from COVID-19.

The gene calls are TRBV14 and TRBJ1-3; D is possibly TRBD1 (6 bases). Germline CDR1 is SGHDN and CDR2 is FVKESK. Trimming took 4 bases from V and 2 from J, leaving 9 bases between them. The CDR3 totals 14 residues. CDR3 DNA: TGTGCCAGCAGCCCAAGACAGGCTGGAAACACCATATATTTT. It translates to CASSPRQAGNTIYF. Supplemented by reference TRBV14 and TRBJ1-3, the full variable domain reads EAGVTQFPSHSVIEKGQTVTLRCDPISGHDNLYWYRRVMGKEIKFLLHFVKESKQDESGMPNNRFLAERTGGTYSTLKVQPAELEDSGVYFCASSPRQAGNTIYFGEGSWLTVV.

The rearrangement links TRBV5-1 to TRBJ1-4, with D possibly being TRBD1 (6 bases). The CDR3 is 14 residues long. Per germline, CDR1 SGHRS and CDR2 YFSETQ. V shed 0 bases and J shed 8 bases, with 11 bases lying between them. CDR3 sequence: CASSLAGGREKLFF. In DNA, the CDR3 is TGCGCCAGCAGCTTGGCCGGGGGGCGGGAAAAACTGTTTTTT. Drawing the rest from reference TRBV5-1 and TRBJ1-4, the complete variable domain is KAGVTQTPRYLIKTRGQQVTLSCSPISGHRSVSWYQQTPGQGLQFLFEYFSETQRNKGNFPGRFSGRQFSNSRSEMNVSTLELGDSALYLCASSLAGGREKLFFGSGTQLSVL.

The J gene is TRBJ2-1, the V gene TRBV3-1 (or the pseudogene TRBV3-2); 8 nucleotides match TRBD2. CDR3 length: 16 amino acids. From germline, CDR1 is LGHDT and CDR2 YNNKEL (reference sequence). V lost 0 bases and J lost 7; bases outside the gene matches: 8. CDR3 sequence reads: CASSQEGLVSGNEQFF. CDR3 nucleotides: TGTGCCAGCAGCCAAGAGGGACTAGTCTCCGGTAATGAGCAGTTCTTC.

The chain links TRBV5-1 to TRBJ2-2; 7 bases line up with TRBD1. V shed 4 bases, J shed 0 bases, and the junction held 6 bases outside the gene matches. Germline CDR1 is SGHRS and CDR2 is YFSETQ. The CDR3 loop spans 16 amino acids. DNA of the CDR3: TGCGCCAGCAGCGAGAGACAGGGTGCGAACACCGGGGAGCTGTTTTTT. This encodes CASSERQGANTGELFF.

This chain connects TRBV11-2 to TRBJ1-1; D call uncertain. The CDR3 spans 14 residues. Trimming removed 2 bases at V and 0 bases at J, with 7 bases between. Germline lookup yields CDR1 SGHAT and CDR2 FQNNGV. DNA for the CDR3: TGTGCCAGCAGCTTACCGAACATGAACACTGAAGCTTTCTTT. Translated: CASSLPNMNTEAFF.

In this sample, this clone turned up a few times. DNA of the CDR3: TGTGCCAGCAGTCCACTGACTAGCGCCGATACGCAGTATTTT. Protein: CASSPLTSADTQYF. The chain has TRBV27 and TRBJ2-3; 8 bases line up with TRBD2. The CDR3 has 14 amino acids. Trimming at V came to 5 bases and at J to 6 bases, leaving 7 bases not matched to a gene. Germline V gene lookup returns CDR1 MNHEY and CDR2 SMNVEV (reference sequence).

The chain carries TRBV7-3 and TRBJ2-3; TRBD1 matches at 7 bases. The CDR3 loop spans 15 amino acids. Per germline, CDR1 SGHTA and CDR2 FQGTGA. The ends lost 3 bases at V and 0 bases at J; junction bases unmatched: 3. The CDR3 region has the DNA TGTGCCAGCAGCTTGGGACAGCTAAGCACAGATACGCAGTATTTT. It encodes CASSLGQLSTDTQYF.

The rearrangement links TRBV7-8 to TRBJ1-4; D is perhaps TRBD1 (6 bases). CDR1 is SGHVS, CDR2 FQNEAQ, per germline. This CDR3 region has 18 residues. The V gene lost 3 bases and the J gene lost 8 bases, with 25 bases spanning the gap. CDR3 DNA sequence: TGTGCCAGCAGCTTTAAACGACTAGCGGACAGAGCGGGAGAAAAACTGTTTTTT. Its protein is CASSFKRLADRAGEKLFF. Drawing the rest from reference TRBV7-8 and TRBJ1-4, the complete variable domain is GAGVSQSPRYKVAKRGQDVALRCDPISGHVSLFWYQQALGQGPEFLTYFQNEAQLDKSGLPSDRFFAERPEGSVSTLKIQRTQQEDSAVYLCASSFKRLADRAGEKLFFGSGTQLSVL.

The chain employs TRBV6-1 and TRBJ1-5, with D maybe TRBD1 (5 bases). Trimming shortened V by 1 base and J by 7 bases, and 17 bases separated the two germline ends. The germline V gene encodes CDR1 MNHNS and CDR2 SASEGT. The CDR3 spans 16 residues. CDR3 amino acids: CASSEDAGRPRQPQHF. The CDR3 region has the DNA TGTGCCAGCAGTGAAGATGCGGGACGGCCCAGACAGCCCCAGCATTTT.

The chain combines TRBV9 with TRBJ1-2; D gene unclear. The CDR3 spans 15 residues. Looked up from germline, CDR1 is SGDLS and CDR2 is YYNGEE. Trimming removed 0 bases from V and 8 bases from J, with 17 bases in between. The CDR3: CASSVESVAEHGYTF. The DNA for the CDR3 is TGTGCCAGCAGCGTAGAGTCTGTGGCAGAACACGGCTACACCTTC. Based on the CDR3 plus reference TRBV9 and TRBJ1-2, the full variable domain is DSGVTQTPKHLITATGQRVTLRCSPRSGDLSVYWYQQSLDQGLQFLIQYYNGEERAKGNILERFSAQQFPDLHSELNLSSLELGDSALYFCASSVESVAEHGYTFGSGTRLTVV.

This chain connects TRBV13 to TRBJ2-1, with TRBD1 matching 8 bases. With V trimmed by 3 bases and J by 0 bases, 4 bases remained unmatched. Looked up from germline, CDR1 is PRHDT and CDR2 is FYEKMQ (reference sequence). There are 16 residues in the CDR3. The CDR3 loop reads CASSFSTGGSYNEQFF. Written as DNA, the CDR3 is TGTGCCAGCAGCTTCTCCACAGGGGGCTCCTACAATGAGCAGTTCTTC.

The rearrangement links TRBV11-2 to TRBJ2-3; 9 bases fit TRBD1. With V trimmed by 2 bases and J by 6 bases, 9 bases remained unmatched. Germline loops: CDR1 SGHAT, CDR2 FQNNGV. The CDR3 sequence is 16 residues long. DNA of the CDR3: TGTGCCAGCAGCTTAATCGGACAGGGGTTTGTTGATACGCAGTATTTT. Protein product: CASSLIGQGFVDTQYF.

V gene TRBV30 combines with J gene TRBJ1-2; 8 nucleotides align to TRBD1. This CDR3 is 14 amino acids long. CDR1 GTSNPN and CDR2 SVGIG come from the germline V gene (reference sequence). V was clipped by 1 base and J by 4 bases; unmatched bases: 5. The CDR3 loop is CAWSGRDRPYGYTF. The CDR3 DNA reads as TGTGCCTGGAGTGGCCGGGACAGGCCCTATGGCTACACCTTC. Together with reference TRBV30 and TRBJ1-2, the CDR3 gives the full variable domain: SQTIHQWPATLVQPVGSPLSLECTVEGTSNPNLYWYRQAAGRGLQLLFYSVGIGQISSEVPQNLSASRPQDRQFILSSKKLLLSDSGFYLCAWSGRDRPYGYTFGSGTRLTVV.

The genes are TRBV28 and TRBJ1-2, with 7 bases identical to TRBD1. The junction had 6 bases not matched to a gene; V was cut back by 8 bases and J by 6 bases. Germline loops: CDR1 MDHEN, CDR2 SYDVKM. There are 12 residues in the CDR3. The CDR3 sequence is CASRQGRNGYTF. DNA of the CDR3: TGTGCCAGCCGACAGGGAAGGAATGGCTACACCTTC.